The 7 T cell receptor beta chains in this list originate from one sample, sequenced in a study of T-cell reconstitution after alpha-beta-depleted transplantation in children. Library preparation (for TCRbeta) was performed with unique molecular identifiers. MiXCR was run by TCRdb on the PCR reads, yielding one entry per CDR3 protein. The repertoire holds under 450,000 distinct CDR3 sequences, roughly 16% seen once, with 25% to 35% in the top ten. This material consisted of PBMCs, mostly from graft donor cells, taken 360 days after TCRalphabeta/CD19-depleted stem cell transplant. The receptors stem from a boy under three years old who had a stem cell transplant for Wiskott-Aldrich syndrome, so the T cells may come from the graft donor.

This clonotype was picked up a small number of times. The chain has TRBV5-1 and TRBJ2-2; 11 bases match TRBD2. Germline CDR1 and CDR2: SGHRS and YFSETQ. CDR3 length: 16 amino acids. V gave up 1 base and J gave up 5 bases; unmatched junction bases: 4. This CDR3 is CASSLTSGRSTGELFF. The CDR3 coding sequence is TGCGCCAGCAGCTTGACTAGCGGGAGAAGTACCGGGGAGCTGTTTTTT.

This clonotype was recorded a few times. The chain carries TRBV3-1 and TRBJ2-1, with D possibly matching TRBD2 (6 bases). This CDR3 contains 19 residues. The germline CDR1 and CDR2 sequences are LGHDT and YNNKEL (reference sequence). Trimming stripped 6 bases from V and 0 bases from J, with 24 bases between. The CDR3 DNA is TGTGCCAGCAGTCCTCACCGGCGGGGAATTGTGAGCTCCTACAATGAGCAGTTCTTC. Protein: CASSPHRRGIVSSYNEQFF.

V usage is TRBV7-2 and J usage is TRBJ2-5; unclear D gene. The germline V gene has CDR1 SGHTA and CDR2 FQGNSA. This CDR3 spans 17 amino acids. Between the trimmed V and J ends, which lost 1 base and 5 bases, there was a span of 20 bases. The DNA of the CDR3 is TGTGCCAGCAGCTTAGTGAGGCGGACCCCTTCGCGGGAGACCCAGTACTTC. This gives the protein CASSLVRRTPSRETQYF.

Of note for this clonotype: One end of the junction varies from germline; a read error may be responsible. The chain employs TRBV19 and TRBJ2-7; no clear D. This CDR3 spans 8 amino acids. Germline-derived CDR1 and CDR2 are LNHDA and SQIVND (reference sequence). CDR3 region: CASSTRDF. The DNA of the CDR3 is TGTGCCAGTAGTACCCGGGACTTC.

This clonotype was recorded a few times. The gene calls are TRBV5-1 and TRBJ1-4; D gene uncertain. This CDR3 is 15 amino acids long. Trimming shortened V by 4 bases and J by 7 bases, and 17 bases separated the two germline ends. Germline V gene lookup returns CDR1 SGHRS and CDR2 YFSETQ. DNA of the CDR3: TGCGCCAGCAGCCTCTTAGGAGGGATGGGTGAAAAACTGTTTTTT. This codes for CASSLLGGMGEKLFF. Combining the CDR3 with reference TRBV5-1 and TRBJ1-4 gives the whole variable domain KAGVTQTPRYLIKTRGQQVTLSCSPISGHRSVSWYQQTPGQGLQFLFEYFSETQRNKGNFPGRFSGRQFSNSRSEMNVSTLELGDSALYLCASSLLGGMGEKLFFGSGTQLSVL.

This clonotype was seen ten or more times. The genes are TRBV5-1 and TRBJ1-2; D might be TRBD1 (6 bases). Deletions cut 4 bases from V and 0 bases from J, with 13 bases between. CDR3 length: 15 residues. Per germline, CDR1 SGHRS and CDR2 YFSETQ. This CDR3 reads CASSNGPGANYGYTF. The CDR3 region has the DNA TGCGCCAGCAGCAATGGTCCAGGGGCTAACTATGGCTACACCTTC.

The V gene is TRBV4-1, the J gene TRBJ2-7; perhaps D is TRBD1 or TRBD2 (5 bases each). The germline V gene encodes CDR1 MGHRA and CDR2 YSYEKL. CDR3 length: 17 amino acids. V lost 2 bases to trimming and J lost 4 bases, with 21 bases between them. The CDR3 nucleotides are TGCGCCAGCAGCCAACGACCGCCGGGACCCGAGGTATACGAGCAGTACTTC. This gives the protein CASSQRPPGPEVYEQYF.